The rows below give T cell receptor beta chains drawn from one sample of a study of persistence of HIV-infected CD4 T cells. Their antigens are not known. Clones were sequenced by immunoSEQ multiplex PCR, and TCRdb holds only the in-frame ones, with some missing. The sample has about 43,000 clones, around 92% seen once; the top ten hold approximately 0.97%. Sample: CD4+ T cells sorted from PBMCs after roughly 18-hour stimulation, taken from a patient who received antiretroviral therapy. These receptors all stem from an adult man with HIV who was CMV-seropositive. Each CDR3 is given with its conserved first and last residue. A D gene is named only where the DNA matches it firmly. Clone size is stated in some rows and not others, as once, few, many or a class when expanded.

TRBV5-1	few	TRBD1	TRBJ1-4	CASGRQGAANEKLFF	TGCGCCAGCGGCCGACAGGGGGCCGCTAATGAAAAACTGTTTTTT
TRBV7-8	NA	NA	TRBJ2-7	CASSLKNSLPEEEQYF	TGTGCCAGCAGCTTAAAAAACAGCCTCCCAGAGGAGGAGCAGTACTTC
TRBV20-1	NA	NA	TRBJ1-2	CSASYRAGYGYTF	TGCAGTGCTAGTTACAGGGCGGGGTATGGCTACACCTTC
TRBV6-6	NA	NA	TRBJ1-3	CASSSGTVGNTIYF	TGTGCCAGCAGTTCCGGGACCGTCGGAAACACCATATATTTT
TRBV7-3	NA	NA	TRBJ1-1	CASSSGRENTEAFF	TGTGCCAGCAGCTCGGGACGGGAGAACACTGAAGCTTTCTTT
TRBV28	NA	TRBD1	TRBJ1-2	CASSPPERGRGGYTF	TGTGCCAGCAGTCCCCCTGAGAGGGGGCGAGGTGGCTACACCTTC
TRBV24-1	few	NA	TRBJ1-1	CATTAGGERTEAFF	TGTGCCACCACCGCCGGGGGAGAGAGAACTGAAGCTTTCTTT
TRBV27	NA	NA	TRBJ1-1	CASSLGLMSTEAFF	TGTGCCAGCAGTCTAGGGCTGATGAGCACTGAAGCTTTCTTT
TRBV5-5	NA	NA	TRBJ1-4	CASSWTDGNEKLFF	TGTGCCAGCAGTTGGACGGACGGTAATGAAAAACTGTTTTTT
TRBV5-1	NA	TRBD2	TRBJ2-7	CASGAGATSEQYF	TGCGCCAGTGGAGCGGGGGCGACCTCAGAGCAGTACTTC
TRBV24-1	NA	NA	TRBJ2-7	CATSDSPYREKYF	TGTGCCACCAGTGATTCGCCTTACAGGGAGAAGTACTTC
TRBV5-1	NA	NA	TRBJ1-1	CASSLNRAGHTEAFF	TGCGCCAGCAGCTTGAACAGGGCGGGGCACACTGAAGCTTTCTTT
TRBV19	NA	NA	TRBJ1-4	CATKDRSTNEKLFF	TGTGCCACAAAGGACAGATCAACTAATGAAAAACTGTTTTTT
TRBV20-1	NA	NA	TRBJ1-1	CSASQIVPEAFF	TGCAGTGCTAGTCAGATAGTCCCTGAAGCTTTCTTT
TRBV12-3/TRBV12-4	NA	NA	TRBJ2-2	CASREGAGELFF	TGTGCCAGCAGGGAAGGAGCCGGGGAGCTGTTTTTT
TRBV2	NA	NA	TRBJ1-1	CASSLDRTEAFF	TGTGCCAGCAGCCTTGACAGGACTGAAGCTTTCTTT
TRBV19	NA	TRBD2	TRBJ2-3	CASSILAGGGDTQYF	TGTGCCAGTAGTATTCTCGCGGGAGGAGGCGATACGCAGTATTTT
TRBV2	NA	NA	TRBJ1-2	CASQGQSYGYTF	TGTGCCAGCCAGGGGCAGAGCTATGGCTACACCTTC
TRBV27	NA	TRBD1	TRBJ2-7	CASSSIRTGGSYEQYF	TGTGCCAGCAGTTCCATCAGGACAGGGGGCTCCTACGAGCAGTACTTC
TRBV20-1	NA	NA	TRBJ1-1	CSVGKNTEAFF	TGCAGTGTAGGGAAAAACACTGAAGCTTTCTTT
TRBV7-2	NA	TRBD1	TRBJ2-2	CASSRDSSSTGELFF	TGTGCCAGCAGCCGGGACAGTTCATCCACCGGGGAGCTGTTTTTT
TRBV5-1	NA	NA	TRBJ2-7	CASSLGVQSYEQYF	TGCGCCAGCAGCTTGGGGGTACAATCCTACGAGCAGTACTTC
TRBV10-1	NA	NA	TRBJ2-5	CASSDGPGQGETQYF	TGCGCCAGCAGTGATGGCCCGGGGCAAGGGGAGACCCAGTACTTC
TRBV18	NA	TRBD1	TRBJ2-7	CASSPPTGGPYEQYF	TGTGCCAGCTCACCACCGACAGGGGGACCCTACGAGCAGTACTTC
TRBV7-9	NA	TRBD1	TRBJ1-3	CASSSGTGGNTIYF	TGTGCCAGCAGCTCCGGGACAGGTGGAAACACCATATATTTT
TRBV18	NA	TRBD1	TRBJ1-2	CASSPRAGGEYGYTF	TGTGCCAGCTCACCAAGGGCAGGGGGCGAATATGGCTACACCTTC
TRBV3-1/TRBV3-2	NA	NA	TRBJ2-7	CASSQGPGSMYEQYF	TGTGCCAGCAGCCAAGGCCCGGGCAGTATGTACGAGCAGTACTTC
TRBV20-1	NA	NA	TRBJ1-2	CSASMGSNYGYTF	TGCAGTGCTAGTATGGGGTCTAACTATGGCTACACCTTC
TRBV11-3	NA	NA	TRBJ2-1	CASSLDSRGGYEQFF	TGTGCCAGCAGCTTAGATAGTCGGGGTGGGTATGAGCAGTTCTTC
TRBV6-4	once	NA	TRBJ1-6	CASSDHSYNSPLHF	TGTGCCAGCAGTGATCACTCCTATAATTCACCCCTCCACTTT
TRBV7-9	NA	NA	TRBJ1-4	CASSLAGLPANEKLFF	TGTGCCAGCAGCTTAGCGGGACTTCCGGCTAATGAAAAACTGTTTTTT
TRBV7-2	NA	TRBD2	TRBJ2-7	CASSLKGSRGGYEQYF	TGTGCCAGCAGCTTAAAGGGTTCGCGGGGGGGCTACGAGCAGTACTTC
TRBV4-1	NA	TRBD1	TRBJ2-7	CASSPQYDRGPSYEQYF	TGCGCCAGCAGCCCACAATACGACAGGGGGCCAAGTTACGAGCAGTACTTC
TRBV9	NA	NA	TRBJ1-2	CASSVDYPRAGYTF	TGTGCCAGCAGCGTAGATTATCCCAGGGCCGGCTACACCTTC
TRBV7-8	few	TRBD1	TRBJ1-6	CASSSRQGNNSPLHF	TGTGCCAGCAGCTCGAGACAGGGGAATAATTCACCCCTCCACTTT
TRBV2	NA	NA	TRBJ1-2	CASIQGSEHYGYTF	TGTGCCAGCATCCAGGGGTCAGAACACTATGGCTACACCTTC
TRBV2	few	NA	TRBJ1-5	CASSDPPLRSDSNNQPQHF	TGTGCCAGCAGTGACCCCCCCTTGAGGTCCGACAGCAACAATCAGCCCCAGCATTTT
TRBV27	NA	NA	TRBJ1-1	CASSPGRRGNTEAFF	TGTGCCAGCAGCCCCGGTCGTCGGGGGAACACTGAAGCTTTCTTT
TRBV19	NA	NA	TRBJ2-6	CASSEGPHSNVLTF	TGTGCCAGTAGTGAGGGGCCTCACTCCAACGTCCTGACTTTC
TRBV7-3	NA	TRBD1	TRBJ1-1	CASSTTTGGTEAFF	TGTGCCAGCAGCACAACGACAGGGGGCACTGAAGCTTTCTTT
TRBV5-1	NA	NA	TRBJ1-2	CASSALGTPLYGYTF	TGCGCCAGCAGCGCCCTCGGGACCCCGCTCTATGGCTACACCTTC